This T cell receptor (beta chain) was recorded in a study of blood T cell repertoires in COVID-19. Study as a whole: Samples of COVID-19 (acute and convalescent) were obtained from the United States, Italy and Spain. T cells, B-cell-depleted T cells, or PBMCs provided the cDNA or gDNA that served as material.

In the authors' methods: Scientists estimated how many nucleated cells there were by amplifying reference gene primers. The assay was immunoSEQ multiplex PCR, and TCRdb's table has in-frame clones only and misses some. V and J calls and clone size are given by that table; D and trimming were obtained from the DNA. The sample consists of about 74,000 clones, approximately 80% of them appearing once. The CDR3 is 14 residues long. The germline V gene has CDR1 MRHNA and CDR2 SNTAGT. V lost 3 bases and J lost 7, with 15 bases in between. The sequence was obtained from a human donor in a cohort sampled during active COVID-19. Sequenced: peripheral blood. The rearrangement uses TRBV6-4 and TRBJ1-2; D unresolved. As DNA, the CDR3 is TGTGCCAGCAGTGAAGTGGCAGGATCTGGTGGCTACACCTTC. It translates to CASSEVAGSGGYTF.